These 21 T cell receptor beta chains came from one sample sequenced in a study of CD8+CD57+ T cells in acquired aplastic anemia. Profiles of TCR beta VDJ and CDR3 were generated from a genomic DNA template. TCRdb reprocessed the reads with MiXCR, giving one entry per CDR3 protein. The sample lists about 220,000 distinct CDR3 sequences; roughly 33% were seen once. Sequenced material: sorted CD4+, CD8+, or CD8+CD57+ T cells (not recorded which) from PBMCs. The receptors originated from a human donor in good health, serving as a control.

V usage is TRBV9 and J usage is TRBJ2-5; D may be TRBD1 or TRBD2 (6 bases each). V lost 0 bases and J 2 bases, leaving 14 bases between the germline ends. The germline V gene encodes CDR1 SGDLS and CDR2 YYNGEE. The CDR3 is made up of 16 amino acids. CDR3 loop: CASSVGLVGGQETQYF. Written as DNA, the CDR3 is TGTGCCAGCAGCGTAGGTCTAGTAGGGGGGCAAGAGACCCAGTACTTC.

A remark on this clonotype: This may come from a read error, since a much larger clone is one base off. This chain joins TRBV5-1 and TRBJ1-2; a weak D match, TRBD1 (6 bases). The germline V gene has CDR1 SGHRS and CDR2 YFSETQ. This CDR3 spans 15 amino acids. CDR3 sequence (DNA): TGCGCCAACAGCTTGGCGGCAGGGGTTGACTATGGCTACACCTTC. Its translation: CANSLAAGVDYGYTF.

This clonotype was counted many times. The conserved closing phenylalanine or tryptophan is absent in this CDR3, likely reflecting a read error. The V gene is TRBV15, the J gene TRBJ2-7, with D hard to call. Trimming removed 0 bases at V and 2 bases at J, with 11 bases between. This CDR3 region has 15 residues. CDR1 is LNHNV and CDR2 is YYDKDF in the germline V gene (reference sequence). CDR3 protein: CATSRDLPTTYEQYL. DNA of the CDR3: TGTGCCACCAGCAGAGATCTACCGACCACCTACGAGCAGTACCTC.

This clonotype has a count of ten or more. This CDR3 reads CASSGRVGDTQYF. CDR3 DNA: TGTGCCAGCAGTGGACGGGTCGGAGATACGCAGTATTTT. The chain carries TRBV6-4 and TRBJ2-3; D is unclear. The ends were cut back, 4 bases at V and 5 bases at J, with 10 bases in the middle. The CDR3 consists of 13 residues. The germline V gene has CDR1 MRHNA and CDR2 SNTAGT.

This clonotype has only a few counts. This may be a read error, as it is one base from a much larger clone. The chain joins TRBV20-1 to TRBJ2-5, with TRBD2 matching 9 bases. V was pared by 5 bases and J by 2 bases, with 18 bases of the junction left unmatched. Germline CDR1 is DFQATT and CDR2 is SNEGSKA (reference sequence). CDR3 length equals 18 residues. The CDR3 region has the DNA TGCAGTGCTCCCCGCTGGTCTAGCGGGACGATCCGGCAAGAGACCCAGTACTTC. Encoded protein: CSAPRWSSGTIRQETQYF.

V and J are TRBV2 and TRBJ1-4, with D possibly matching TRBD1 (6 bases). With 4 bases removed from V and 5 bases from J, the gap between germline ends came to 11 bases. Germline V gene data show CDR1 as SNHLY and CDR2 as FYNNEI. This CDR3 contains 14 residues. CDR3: CASSVWQGNEKLFF. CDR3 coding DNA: TGTGCCAGCAGTGTCTGGCAGGGGAATGAAAAACTGTTTTTT.

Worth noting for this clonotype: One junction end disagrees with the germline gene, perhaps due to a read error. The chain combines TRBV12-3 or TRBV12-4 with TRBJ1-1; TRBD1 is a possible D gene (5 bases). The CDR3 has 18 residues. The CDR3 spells CASSQRHFLTGMNTEASF. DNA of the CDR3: TGTGCCAGCAGTCAGCGGCACTTTCTCACAGGAATGAACACTGAAGCTTCCTTT.

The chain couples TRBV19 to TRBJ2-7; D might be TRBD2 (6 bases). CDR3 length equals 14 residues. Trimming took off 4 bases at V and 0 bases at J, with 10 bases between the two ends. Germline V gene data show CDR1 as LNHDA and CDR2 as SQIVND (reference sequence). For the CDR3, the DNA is TGTGCCAGTAGTACGGCGGGGAACTCCTACGAGCAGTACTTC. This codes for CASSTAGNSYEQYF.

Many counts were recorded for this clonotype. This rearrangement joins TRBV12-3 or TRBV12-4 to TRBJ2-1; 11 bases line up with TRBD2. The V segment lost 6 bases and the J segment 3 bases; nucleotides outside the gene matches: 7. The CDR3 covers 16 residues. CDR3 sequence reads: CASRSDSGGDYNEQFF. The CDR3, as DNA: TGTGCCAGCAGGTCCGATAGCGGGGGGGACTACAATGAGCAGTTCTTC.

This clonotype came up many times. The CDR3 spells CASSEGTGGEGEQFF. DNA of the CDR3: TGTGCCAGCAGTGAGGGGACAGGGGGCGAAGGGGAGCAGTTCTTC. V and J are TRBV2 and TRBJ2-1, with 12 bases lining up with TRBD1. V lost 3 bases, J lost 10 bases, and 7 bases stayed unmatched. Germline assignment: CDR1 SNHLY and CDR2 FYNNEI. This CDR3 has 15 residues.

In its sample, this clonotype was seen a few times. CDR3 amino acids: CASSIQGDYEQYF. CDR3 in DNA: TGTGCCAGCAGTATACAGGGGGACTACGAGCAGTACTTC. The chain has TRBV2 and TRBJ2-7; 8 nucleotides line up with TRBD1. This CDR3 spans 13 amino acids. Germline V lookup: CDR1 SNHLY, CDR2 FYNNEI. V lost 5 bases to trimming and J lost 3 bases; unmatched junction nucleotides: 3.

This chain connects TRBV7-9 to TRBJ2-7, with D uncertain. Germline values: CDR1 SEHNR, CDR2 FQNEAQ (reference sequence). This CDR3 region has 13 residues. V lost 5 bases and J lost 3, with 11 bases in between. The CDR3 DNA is TGTGCCAGCAGCGACGCTTATGGCTACGAGCAGTACTTC. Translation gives CASSDAYGYEQYF.

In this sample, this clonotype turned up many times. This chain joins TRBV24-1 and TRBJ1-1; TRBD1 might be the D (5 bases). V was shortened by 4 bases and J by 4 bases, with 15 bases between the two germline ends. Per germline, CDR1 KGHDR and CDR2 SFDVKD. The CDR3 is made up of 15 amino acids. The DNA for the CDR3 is TGTGCCACCAGTGACTCCAGGGTGTCGGGCACTGAAGCTTTCTTT. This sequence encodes CATSDSRVSGTEAFF.

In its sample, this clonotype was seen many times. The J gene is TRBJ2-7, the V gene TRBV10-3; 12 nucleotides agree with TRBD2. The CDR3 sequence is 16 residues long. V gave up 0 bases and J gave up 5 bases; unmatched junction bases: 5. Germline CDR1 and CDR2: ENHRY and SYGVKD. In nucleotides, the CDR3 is TGTGCCATCAGTGAGTCCCCGACTAGCGGGAGCGACGAGCAGTACTTC. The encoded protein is CAISESPTSGSDEQYF.

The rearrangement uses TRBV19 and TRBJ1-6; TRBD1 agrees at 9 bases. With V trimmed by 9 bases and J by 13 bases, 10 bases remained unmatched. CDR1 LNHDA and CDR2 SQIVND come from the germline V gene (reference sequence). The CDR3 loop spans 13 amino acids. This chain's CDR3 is CASGQGLDQPLHF. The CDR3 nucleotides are TGTGCCAGCGGACAGGGGTTAGATCAGCCCCTCCACTTT.

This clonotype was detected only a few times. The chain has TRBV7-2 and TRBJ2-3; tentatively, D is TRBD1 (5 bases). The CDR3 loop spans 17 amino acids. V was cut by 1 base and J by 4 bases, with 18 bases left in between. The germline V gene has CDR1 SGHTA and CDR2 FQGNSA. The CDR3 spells CASSLVMSGALPDTQYF. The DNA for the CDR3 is TGTGCCAGCAGCTTAGTTATGAGTGGGGCTCTACCAGATACGCAGTATTTT.

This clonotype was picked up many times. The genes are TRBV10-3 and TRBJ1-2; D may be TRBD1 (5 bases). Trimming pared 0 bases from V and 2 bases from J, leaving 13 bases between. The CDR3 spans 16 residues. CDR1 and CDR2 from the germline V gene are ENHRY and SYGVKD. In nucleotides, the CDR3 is TGTGCCATCAGTGAGTCGACGGGGGGGAAAAACTATGGCTACACCTTC. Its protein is CAISESTGGKNYGYTF.

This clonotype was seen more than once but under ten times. CDR3 amino acids: CAWSVLGTGPQYF. The CDR3 coding sequence is TGTGCCTGGAGTGTACTCGGAACAGGGCCCCAGTACTTC. The V gene is TRBV30, the J gene TRBJ2-5, with TRBD1 as a possible D gene (6 bases). V was clipped by 0 bases and J by 9 bases, with 14 bases between them. The germline V gene encodes CDR1 GTSNPN and CDR2 SVGIG (reference sequence). This CDR3 is built from 13 residues.

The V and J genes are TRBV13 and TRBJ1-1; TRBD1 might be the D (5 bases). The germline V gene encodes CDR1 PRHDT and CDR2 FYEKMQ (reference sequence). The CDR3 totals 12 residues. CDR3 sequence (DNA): TGTGCTAGAGTAGGGGCTTCGGGGCGAGCTTTCTTT. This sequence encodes CARVGASGRAFF.

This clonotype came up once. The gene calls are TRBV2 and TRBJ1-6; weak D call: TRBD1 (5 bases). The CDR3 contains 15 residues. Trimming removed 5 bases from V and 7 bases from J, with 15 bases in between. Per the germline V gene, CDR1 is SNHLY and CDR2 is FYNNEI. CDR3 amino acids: CASSMQGIDNSPLHF. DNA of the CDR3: TGTGCCAGCAGTATGCAGGGTATTGACAATTCACCCCTCCACTTT. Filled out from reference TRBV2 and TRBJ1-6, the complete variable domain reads EPEVTQTPSHQVTQMGQEVILRCVPISNHLYFYWYRQILGQKVEFLVSFYNNEISEKSEIFDDQFSVERPDGSNFTLKIRSTKLEDSAMYFCASSMQGIDNSPLHFGNGTRLTVT.

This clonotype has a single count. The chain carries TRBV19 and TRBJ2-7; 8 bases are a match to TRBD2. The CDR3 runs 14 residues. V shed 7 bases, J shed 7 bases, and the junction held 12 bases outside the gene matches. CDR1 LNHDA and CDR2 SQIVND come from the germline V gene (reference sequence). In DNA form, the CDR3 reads TGTGCCAGTAACCCGGGAGGGCGCGTCGAGGAGCAGTACTTC. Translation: CASNPGGRVEEQYF.